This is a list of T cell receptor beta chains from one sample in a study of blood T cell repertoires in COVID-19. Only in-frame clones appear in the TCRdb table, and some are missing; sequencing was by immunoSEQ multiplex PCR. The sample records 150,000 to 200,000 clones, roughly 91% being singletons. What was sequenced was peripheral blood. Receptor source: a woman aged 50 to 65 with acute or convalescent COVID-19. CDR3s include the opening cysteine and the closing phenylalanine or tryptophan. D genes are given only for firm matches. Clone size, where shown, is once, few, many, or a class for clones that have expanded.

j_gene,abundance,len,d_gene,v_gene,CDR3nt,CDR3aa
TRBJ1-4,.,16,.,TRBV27,TGTGCCAGCAGTTTATGGGCAGGGAGGGGTAATGAAAAACTGTTTTTT,CASSLWAGRGNEKLFF
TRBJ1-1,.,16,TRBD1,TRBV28,TGTGCCAGCAGTTCCGGGACAGGGGGTAAGAACACTGAAGCTTTCTTT,CASSSGTGGKNTEAFF
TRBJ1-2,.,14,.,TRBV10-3,TGTGCCACCGCCTCGGCTTCAGGGCCGGGTGGCTACACCTTC,CATASASGPGGYTF
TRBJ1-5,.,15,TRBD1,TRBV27,TGTGCCAGCAGAGCGCTGGACAGGGTAGGGCAGCCCCAGCATTTT,CASRALDRVGQPQHF
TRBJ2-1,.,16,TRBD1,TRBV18,TGTGCCAGCTCACCAACGAGACAGGGTCTTGGCAATGAGCAGTTCTTC,CASSPTRQGLGNEQFF
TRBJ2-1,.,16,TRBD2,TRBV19,TGTGCCAGTAGTTCTGAACTAGCGGGGGGATACAATGAGCAGTTCTTC,CASSSELAGGYNEQFF
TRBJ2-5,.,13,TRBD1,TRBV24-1,TGTGCCACCAGTGTGGGGACAGAGGGGACCCAGTACTTC,CATSVGTEGTQYF
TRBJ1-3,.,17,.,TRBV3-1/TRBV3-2,TGTGCCAGCAGCCAAACTGGGGCCGCCACGTCTGGAAACACCATATATTTT,CASSQTGAATSGNTIYF
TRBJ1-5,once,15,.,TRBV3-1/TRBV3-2,TGTGCCAGCAGCCTCGGCGGCCCGGAGAAACAGCCCCAGCATTTT,CASSLGGPEKQPQHF
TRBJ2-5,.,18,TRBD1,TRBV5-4,TGTGCCAGCAGCTATACGGGACAGTCAATTTCCCTGGAGGAGACCCAGTACTTC,CASSYTGQSISLEETQYF
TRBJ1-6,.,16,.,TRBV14,TGTGCCAGCAGCCTAAGAGGCGGGACCTATAATTCACCCCTCCACTTT,CASSLRGGTYNSPLHF
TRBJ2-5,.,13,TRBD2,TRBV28,TGTGCCAGCCACGGCGGGGGCCAAGAGACCCAGTACTTC,CASHGGGQETQYF
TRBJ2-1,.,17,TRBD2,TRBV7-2,TGTGCCAGCAGCTTAGCGCCTGGCGGGAGTTCTTACAATGAGCAGTTCTTC,CASSLAPGGSSYNEQFF
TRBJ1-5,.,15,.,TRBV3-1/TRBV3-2,TGTGCCAGCAGCCAAGATTTAACAGAGAATCAGCCCCAGCATTTT,CASSQDLTENQPQHF
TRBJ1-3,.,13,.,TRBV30,TGTGCCTGGACAGGGGAAACTGGAAACACCATATATTTT,CAWTGETGNTIYF
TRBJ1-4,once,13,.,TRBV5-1,TGCGCCAGCAGCGCGGATCGTAATGAAAAACTGTTTTTT,CASSADRNEKLFF
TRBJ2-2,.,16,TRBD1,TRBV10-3,TGTGCCATCAAGAGTGACGGGACAGGGAACACCGGGGAGCTGTTTTTT,CAIKSDGTGNTGELFF
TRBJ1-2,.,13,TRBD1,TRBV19,TGTGCCAGCCTCCGGGACAGGGCGACTGGCTACACCTTC,CASLRDRATGYTF
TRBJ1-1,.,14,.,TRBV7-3,TGTGCCAGCAGCCTAGGGGCCCTGAGCACTGAAGCTTTCTTT,CASSLGALSTEAFF
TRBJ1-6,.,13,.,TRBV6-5,TGTGCCGCACGGACAGAGATTAATTCACCCCTCCACTTT,CAARTEINSPLHF
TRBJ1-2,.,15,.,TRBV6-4,TGTGCCAGCAGTGAACAGGGCCCTTTTTACTATGGCTACACCTTC,CASSEQGPFYYGYTF
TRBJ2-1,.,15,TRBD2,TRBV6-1,TGTGCCAGCAGAGAAGGGAGTCACGGGGGGGGCGAGCAGTTCTTC,CASREGSHGGGEQFF
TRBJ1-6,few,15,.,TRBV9,TGTGCCAGCAGCGCCAACGCAGGGGATAACTCACCCCTCCACTTT,CASSANAGDNSPLHF
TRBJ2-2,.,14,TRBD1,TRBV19,TGTGCCAGTAGGACAGGGGGCAACACCGGGGAGCTGTTTTTT,CASRTGGNTGELFF
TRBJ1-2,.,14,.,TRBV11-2,TGTGCCAGCAGCTTAGTACCGGGTTCCTATGGCTACACCTTC,CASSLVPGSYGYTF
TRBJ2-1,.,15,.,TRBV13,TGTGCCAGCAGATCCGGACAAGGACAGTTCTGGGAGCAGTTCTTC,CASRSGQGQFWEQFF
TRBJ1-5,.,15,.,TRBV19,TGTGCCAGTAGACAGGGCTCTTATAGCAATCAGCCCCAGCATTTT,CASRQGSYSNQPQHF
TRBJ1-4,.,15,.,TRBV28,TGTGCCAGCAGTTCCTCGGGGGGCGCACGTGAAAAACTGTTTTTT,CASSSSGGAREKLFF
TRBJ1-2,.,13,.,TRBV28,TGTGCCAGCAGTTTTGTGGGGGCGGGTGGCTACACCTTC,CASSFVGAGGYTF
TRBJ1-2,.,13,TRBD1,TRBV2,TGTGCCAGCAGGGACAGGGCCACGCCTGGCTACACCTTC,CASRDRATPGYTF
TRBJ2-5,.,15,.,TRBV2,TGTGCCAGCAGTGAACTAGGCGGCAGAGGAGAGACCCAGTACTTC,CASSELGGRGETQYF
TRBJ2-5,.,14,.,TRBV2,TGTGCCAGCAGTTCTTGGGGGGACGGGGAGACCCAGTACTTC,CASSSWGDGETQYF
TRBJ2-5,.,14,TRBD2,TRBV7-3,TGTGCCAGCAGCACGAGCGGGGGGGCGGAGACCCAGTACTTC,CASSTSGGAETQYF
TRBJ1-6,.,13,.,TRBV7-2,TGTGCCAGCAGCCCCTACGCTAATTCACCCCTCCACTTT,CASSPYANSPLHF
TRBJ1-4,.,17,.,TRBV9,TGTGCCAGCAGCCCGCGGGGCAGGAGTCTAAGGGTGGAAAAACTGTTTTTT,CASSPRGRSLRVEKLFF
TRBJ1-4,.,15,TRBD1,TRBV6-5,TGTGCCAGCAGTTACGGGACAGGGCAACATGAAAAACTGTTTTTT,CASSYGTGQHEKLFF
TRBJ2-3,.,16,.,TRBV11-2,TGTGCCAGCAGCTTACTCGGCGGAACTAGCACAGATACGCAGTATTTT,CASSLLGGTSTDTQYF
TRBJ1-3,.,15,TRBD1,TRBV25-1,TGTGCCAGCGGCTGGGGACAGGGAACAGGAAACACCATATATTTT,CASGWGQGTGNTIYF
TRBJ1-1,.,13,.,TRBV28,TGTGCCAGCAGTAAAGGAAGACAGGTAGAAGCTTTCTTT,CASSKGRQVEAFF
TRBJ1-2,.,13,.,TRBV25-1,TGTGCCAGCAGAGAGACAGGCAACTATGGCTACACCTTC,CASRETGNYGYTF
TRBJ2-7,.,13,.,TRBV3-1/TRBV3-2,TGTGCCAGCAGCGGTGGATGGAGCTACGAGCAGTACTTC,CASSGGWSYEQYF
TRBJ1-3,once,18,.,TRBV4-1,TGCGCCAGCAGCCAATCTCCGACAGGCCGAGCCTCTGGAAACACCATATATTTT,CASSQSPTGRASGNTIYF